Each of the 18 T cell receptor beta chains below was sequenced from the same sample in a study of spatial heterogeneity in lung cancer. TCRdb re-called the 5' RACE reads through MiXCR, storing one row per CDR3 protein. Among more than 65,000 distinct CDR3 sequences listed, approximately 8.1% were seen once. Documented time point: sample taken at primary tumor resection. The source was PBMCs, collected at surgery. These receptors originate from a male donor with early-stage non-small cell lung cancer.

This clonotype was detected ten times or more. This chain uses TRBV6-5 with TRBJ2-4; tentatively, D is TRBD1 (5 bases). The CDR3 spans 14 residues. The germline gives CDR1 MNHEY, CDR2 SVGAGI. V was pared by 6 bases and J by 2 bases, with 11 bases between. CDR3 residues: CASSDGASKNIQYF. CDR3 in DNA: TGTGCCAGCAGCGATGGGGCGTCCAAAAACATTCAGTACTTC.

Many counts were recorded for this clonotype. The chain combines TRBV5-6 with TRBJ1-6; possibly TRBD1 for D (5 bases). The CDR3 consists of 14 residues. Germline V gene lookup returns CDR1 SGHDT and CDR2 YYEEEE. V was clipped by 7 bases and J by 3 bases, with 11 bases between them. CDR3 amino acids: CASRRGSYNSPLHF. In DNA, the CDR3 is TGTGCCAGCCGAAGGGGTAGCTATAATTCACCCCTCCACTTT.

Ten or more counts support this clonotype. The chain uses TRBV5-1 and TRBJ2-5; D may be TRBD1 or TRBD2 (5 bases each). The germline V gene has CDR1 SGHRS and CDR2 YFSETQ. Trimming cost V 4 bases and J 2 bases, with 12 bases left between them. The CDR3 has 14 amino acids. The CDR3 spells CASSPGTYQETQYF. The CDR3 DNA reads TGCGCCAGCAGCCCAGGGACCTATCAAGAGACCCAGTACTTC.

Regarding this clonotype: Possible read error: a much larger clone is one base away. The V gene is TRBV4-2, the J gene TRBJ2-1; TRBD2 agrees at 7 bases. The CDR3 spans 16 residues. Germline CDR1 is LGHNA and CDR2 is YNFKEQ. CDR3 sequence: CAGSPNRGLAAFEQFF. The CDR3 DNA sequence: TGTGCCGGCAGCCCAAACCGGGGCCTAGCGGCCTTTGAGCAGTTCTTC.

V and J are TRBV5-4 and TRBJ1-2; D not certain. V shed 0 bases and J shed 3 bases, with 6 bases lying between them. Germline V gene lookup returns CDR1 SGHNT and CDR2 YYREEE (reference sequence). The CDR3 is 13 amino acids. CDR3 coding DNA: TGTGCCAGCAGCTTGGAGTCTCACTATGGCTACACCTTC. It translates to CASSLESHYGYTF. The complete variable domain, with remaining parts taken from reference TRBV5-4 and TRBJ1-2, reads ETGVTQSPTHLIKTRGQQVTLRCSSQSGHNTVSWYQQALGQGPQFIFQYYREEENGRGNFPPRFSGLQFPNYSSELNVNALELDDSALYLCASSLESHYGYTFGSGTRLTVV.

The V call is TRBV12-3 or TRBV12-4, the J call TRBJ1-2; D is unresolved. V was cut by 10 bases and J by 4 bases, with 19 bases left in between. The CDR3 has 14 residues. CDR3 nucleotide sequence: TGTGCCACCTCGAAATCCCGGGATATCTATGGCTACACCTTC. It encodes CATSKSRDIYGYTF.

This clonotype was seen ten or more times. The rearrangement joins TRBV27 to TRBJ2-1; D gene unclear. V lost 0 bases and J 0 bases, leaving 9 bases between the germline ends. Germline values: CDR1 MNHEY, CDR2 SMNVEV (reference sequence). The CDR3 is made up of 16 amino acids. CDR3 sequence (DNA): TGTGCCAGCAGTTTATCTGTTTGGAGCTCCTACAATGAGCAGTTCTTC. It encodes CASSLSVWSSYNEQFF.

The sample holds a few counts of this clonotype. The chain combines TRBV7-2 with TRBJ2-1, with 7 bases matching TRBD2. V dropped 5 bases and J dropped 6; count of bases not matched to a gene: 7. CDR1 is SGHTA, CDR2 FQGNSA, per germline. The length of the CDR3 is 14 residues. In DNA, the CDR3 is TGTGCCAGCAGCCTCGGGAGGAGTAGCAATGAGCAGTTCTTC. It codes for CASSLGRSSNEQFF.

This clonotype was observed many times. The chain joins TRBV4-3 to TRBJ2-7; 9 nucleotides align to TRBD2. The junction had 7 bases not matched to a gene; V was cut back by 0 bases and J by 10 bases. CDR3 size: 14 residues. Germline-derived CDR1 and CDR2 are LGHNA and YSLEER. The DNA for the CDR3 is TGCGCCAGCAGCCAAGATTTACAAGCGGGAGGCCAGTACTTC. The encoded protein is CASSQDLQAGGQYF.

In this sample, this clonotype turned up a few times. The chain has TRBV5-5 and TRBJ2-2, with D possibly TRBD2 on 5 matching bases. Germline CDR1 is SGHKS and CDR2 is YYEKEE (reference sequence). This CDR3 is 15 amino acids long. The V gene lost 0 bases and the J gene lost 1 base, with 7 bases spanning the gap. The CDR3 sequence is CASSLAGKNTGELFF. CDR3 nucleotide sequence: TGTGCCAGCAGCTTGGCGGGGAAGAACACCGGGGAGCTGTTTTTT.

This clonotype was seen more than once but under ten times. V is TRBV27 and J is TRBJ2-7, with 8 nucleotides matching TRBD1. The V gene end was trimmed by 6 bases and the J gene end by 12 bases; junction bases not matched to a gene: 7. Per the germline V gene, CDR1 is MNHEY and CDR2 is SMNVEV (reference sequence). This CDR3 comprises 11 residues. Written as DNA, the CDR3 is TGTGCCAGCAGATCACAGGGGGTCCTGTACTTC. Its protein product is CASRSQGVLYF.

This clonotype was observed at least ten times. This chain uses TRBV10-3 with TRBJ1-1, with 7 bases that match TRBD1. The V and J ends lost 8 bases and 3 bases, in that order; junction bases with no gene match: 6. The CDR3 totals 13 residues. CDR1 is ENHRY, CDR2 SYGVKD, per germline. The CDR3 DNA reads as TGTGCCATCCGCCAAACAGGGGACACTGAAGCTTTCTTT. This gives the protein CAIRQTGDTEAFF.

This clonotype has a handful of counts. The chain couples TRBV12-3 or TRBV12-4 to TRBJ1-2; D uncertain. The ends were cut back, 6 bases at V and 0 bases at J, with 2 bases in the middle. There are 11 residues in the CDR3. CDR3 protein: CASRTNYGYTF. The DNA of the CDR3 is TGTGCCAGCAGAACTAACTATGGCTACACCTTC.

This clonotype occurred many times. This sequence joins TRBV4-1 and TRBJ2-3; 9 bases fit TRBD2. CDR1 and CDR2 from the germline V gene are MGHRA and YSYEKL. CDR3 length equals 16 residues. V trimming: 2 bases; J trimming: 4 bases; junction bases outside the gene matches: 7. The CDR3 loop is CASSQTGAGGADTQYF. The DNA for the CDR3 is TGCGCCAGCAGCCAAACGGGTGCGGGAGGGGCAGATACGCAGTATTTT.

The gene calls are TRBV19 and TRBJ1-2; TRBD1 is a possible D gene (5 bases). V was pared by 9 bases and J by 0 bases, with 14 bases between. The CDR3 has 14 amino acids. Germline CDR1 and CDR2: LNHDA and SQIVND (reference sequence). CDR3 protein: CASKGLMPNYGYTF. The CDR3 DNA reads as TGTGCCAGCAAGGGACTCATGCCTAACTATGGCTACACCTTC.

This clonotype has just a few counts. The V call is TRBV2, the J call TRBJ2-2, with D perhaps TRBD2 (5 bases). This CDR3 is 16 amino acids long. Germline CDR1 is SNHLY and CDR2 is FYNNEI. V was pared by 7 bases and J by 2 bases, with 17 bases between. CDR3 nucleotide sequence: TGTGCCAGCACTGAGGAGGCCCCGACCAACACCGGGGAGCTGTTTTTT. This sequence encodes CASTEEAPTNTGELFF.

This clonotype was seen many times. V usage is TRBV2 and J usage is TRBJ2-1; possible D gene TRBD1, 5 bases. Trimming removed 2 bases from V and 3 bases from J, with 8 bases in between. Per the germline V gene, CDR1 is SNHLY and CDR2 is FYNNEI. The CDR3 loop spans 14 amino acids. CDR3 region: CASSEQGFYNEQFF. As DNA, the CDR3 is TGTGCCAGCAGTGAACAGGGATTCTACAATGAGCAGTTCTTC.

The table lists this clonotype with many counts. This sequence joins TRBV3-1 and TRBJ1-3; no clear D. Trimming took off 1 base at V and 0 bases at J, with 7 bases between the two ends. The CDR3 has 15 amino acids. CDR1 and CDR2 (germline): LGHDT, YNNKEL (reference sequence). The CDR3 is CASSQGPGSGNTIYF. The CDR3 coding sequence is TGTGCCAGCAGCCAAGGACCAGGCTCTGGAAACACCATATATTTT. Based on the CDR3 plus reference TRBV3-1 and TRBJ1-3, the full variable domain is DTAVSQTPKYLVTQMGNDKSIKCEQNLGHDTMYWYKQDSKKFLKIMFSYNNKELIINETVPNRFSPKSPDKAHLNLHINSLELGDSAVYFCASSQGPGSGNTIYFGEGSWLTVV.